The entry that follows covers one T cell receptor beta chain sequence. As yet, its antigen is unknown. Each CDR3 protein is one row after TCRdb ran MiXCR on the reads. There are some 100,000 distinct CDR3 sequences in the sample; under 25% occur only once, and about two fifths lies in the top ten. Per the germline V gene, CDR1 is MGHDK and CDR2 is SYGVNS. The CDR3 length is 19 residues. After removal of 1 base from V and 7 bases from J, the junction contained 17 bases not matched to a gene. The entry originates in a study of T cell repertoires in cytomegalovirus infection. Study-wide context: Both a matching HLA type and CMV infection were indicated by public TCR beta signatures. Overall study findings and caveats: Using cumulative public TCR beta family frequency, the authors identified those who carried CMV together with the relevant HLA. It was HLA-C-restricted CMV-specific TCR beta clonotypes that dominated the response ex vivo.

This clonotype was sampled from a human donor in good health (CMV status not recorded). Some clones in this sample may be carry-over from other donors' samples. The specimen sequenced was CD8+ T cells from PBMCs. V is TRBV25-1 and J is TRBJ2-1; 9 bases are shared with TRBD1. The DNA for the CDR3 is TGTGCCAGCAGTGAATTTGGGACAGGGACAGGCCGGGGCTATAATGAGCAGTTCTTC. Protein: CASSEFGTGTGRGYNEQFF.